The following is a TCR beta chain sequence with its context. Per germline, CDR1 MNHEY and CDR2 SVGAGI. The CDR3 totals 16 residues. V dropped 4 bases and J dropped 9 bases, with 19 bases sitting between them. This sample stems from a study of blood T cell repertoires in COVID-19. The protocol was immunoSEQ multiplex PCR, while the TCRdb copy is restricted to in-frame clones and leaves out a portion. Among fewer than 200,000 clones listed, about 85% were seen once. V is TRBV6-5 and J is TRBJ1-6; D might be TRBD1 (6 bases). The specimen was peripheral blood. The TCR was taken from a man aged 55 to 69 with acute or convalescent COVID-19. In nucleotides, the CDR3 is TGTGCCAGCAGTTCGTCCCTAACAGGGACGGTTTCACCCCTCCACTTT. This translates into CASSSSLTGTVSPLHF.